The 21 T cell receptor beta chains reported below all come from one sample, sequenced in a study of T cell repertoires in cytomegalovirus infection. MiXCR, applied by TCRdb to the reads, yields one record per CDR3 protein. Of 150,000 to 200,000 distinct CDR3 sequences listed, under 30% were seen once; the top ten hold about 28%. The specimen sequenced was PBMCs. The receptors here all came from a human donor in good health (CMV status not recorded). Some clones in this sample may be carry-over from other donors' samples.

This chain links TRBV2 with TRBJ2-5; tentatively, D is TRBD2 (5 bases). The germline gives CDR1 SNHLY, CDR2 FYNNEI. V was clipped by 3 bases and J by 1 base, with 12 bases between them. The CDR3 totals 15 residues. Written as DNA, the CDR3 is TGTGCCAGCAGTGACCAGCGGACCCTCCAAGAGACCCAGTACTTC. Its translation is CASSDQRTLQETQYF.

The V gene is TRBV6-6, the J gene TRBJ1-4, with a weak D call TRBD1 (5 bases). Germline V gene lookup returns CDR1 MNHNY and CDR2 SVGAGI (reference sequence). The CDR3 is 14 residues long. With 6 bases removed from V and 6 bases from J, the gap between germline ends came to 14 bases. The CDR3 spells CASRPAGRYEKLFF. The CDR3 DNA follows: TGTGCCAGCAGGCCCGCGGGGCGATATGAAAAACTGTTTTTT.

The rearrangement joins TRBV12-3 or TRBV12-4 to TRBJ1-6; D is ambiguous. The CDR3 loop spans 13 amino acids. Trimming cost V 8 bases and J 6 bases, with 11 bases left between them. As DNA, the CDR3 is TGTGCCAGCTCCACCTCGGTTAATTCACCCCTCCACTTT. Protein product: CASSTSVNSPLHF.

The chain couples TRBV7-2 to TRBJ2-1; 9 bases map to TRBD2. CDR1 is SGHTA, CDR2 FQGNSA, per germline. The length of the CDR3 is 16 residues. With 5 bases clipped from V and 6 bases from J, the junction kept 11 bases outside the gene matches. The CDR3 sequence is CASSPGMAGGLNEQFF. The CDR3 DNA sequence: TGTGCCAGCAGCCCCGGGATGGCGGGGGGGCTCAATGAGCAGTTCTTC. The whole variable domain, remainder taken from reference TRBV7-2 and TRBJ2-1, is GAGVSQSPSNKVTEKGKDVELRCDPISGHTALYWYRQSLGQGLEFLIYFQGNSAPDKSGLPSDRFSAERTGGSVSTLTIQRTQQEDSAVYLCASSPGMAGGLNEQFFGPGTRLTVL.

This clonotype turned up a few times. The chain links TRBV7-2 to TRBJ1-1; D gene uncertain. Between the trimmed V and J ends, which lost 5 bases and 1 base, there was a span of 14 bases. CDR3 size: 15 residues. Germline V lookup: CDR1 SGHTA, CDR2 FQGNSA. DNA for the CDR3: TGTGCCAGCAGCCGAGACCGGGGATCGAACACTGAAGCTTTCTTT. Amino acids: CASSRDRGSNTEAFF.

This clonotype was found a few times. The rearrangement links TRBV6-1 to TRBJ2-1; unclear D gene. Deletions cut 5 bases from V and 14 bases from J, with 16 bases between. The length of the CDR3 is 12 residues. From germline, CDR1 is MNHNS and CDR2 SASEGT. For the CDR3, the DNA is TGTGCCAGCAGTTGGTCAGGAAGGTCGGAGTTCTTC. Protein: CASSWSGRSEFF.

This clonotype was counted between two and nine times. The chain has TRBV29-1 and TRBJ2-7; 10 nucleotides align to TRBD1. Losses at the gene ends were 7 bases for V and 5 bases for J; bases not matched to a gene: 8. Germline V lookup: CDR1 SQVTM, CDR2 ANQGSEA. This CDR3 has 13 amino acids. The CDR3 DNA sequence: TGCAGCGCCGCCGGGACAGGGGACCACGAGCAGTACTTC. Its translation: CSAAGTGDHEQYF.

CDR3 region: CASNQPGRGTQYF. Here the CDR3 DNA reads TGTGCCAGCAACCAACCGGGACGGGGGACGCAGTATTTT. V usage is TRBV27 and J usage is TRBJ2-3, with D possibly being TRBD2 (6 bases). CDR1 is MNHEY, CDR2 SMNVEV, per germline (reference sequence). The CDR3 contains 13 residues. Deletions cut 7 bases from V and 9 bases from J, with 17 bases between.

The rearrangement links TRBV7-3 to TRBJ1-1; D gene ambiguous. V was cut by 1 base and J by 1 base, with 13 bases left in between. The CDR3 spans 16 residues. Germline CDR1 is SGHTA and CDR2 is FQGTGA. CDR3 residues: CASSLRSEGRNTEAFF. The CDR3 DNA reads TGTGCCAGCAGCTTAAGGTCGGAGGGTAGGAACACTGAAGCTTTCTTT.

In this sample, this clonotype turned up many times. This chain joins TRBV7-8 and TRBJ2-3; perhaps TRBD1 as D (6 bases). From germline, CDR1 is SGHVS and CDR2 FQNEAQ. Trimming shortened V by 0 bases and J by 3 bases, and 16 bases separated the two germline ends. This CDR3 contains 17 residues. The CDR3 DNA reads TGTGCCAGCAGCTTAGCGCAACTCCCCCAGGGGACAGATACGCAGTATTTT. As protein: CASSLAQLPQGTDTQYF.

A few counts support this clonotype. The V call is TRBV7-2, the J call TRBJ1-6; D not resolved. V lost 7 bases and J 7 bases, leaving 17 bases between the germline ends. This CDR3 region has 15 residues. Germline V gives CDR1 SGHTA, CDR2 FQGNSA. The CDR3 spells CASNPGRAWNSPLHF. The CDR3 DNA sequence: TGTGCCAGCAACCCGGGAAGGGCCTGGAATTCACCCCTCCACTTT.

This clonotype was recorded many times. This sequence joins TRBV7-2 and TRBJ1-2, with D perhaps TRBD1 (5 bases). Germline V gene sequence: CDR1 SGHTA, CDR2 FQGNSA. CDR3 length equals 13 residues. Trimming stripped 0 bases from V and 7 bases from J, with 9 bases between. The CDR3 region has the DNA TGTGCCAGCAGCTTAGCGCTGGGGGGTGGCTACACCTTC. Translation: CASSLALGGGYTF.

The J gene is TRBJ1-5, the V gene TRBV27, with D unresolved. The germline V gene has CDR1 MNHEY and CDR2 SMNVEV (reference sequence). This CDR3 spans 17 amino acids. V gave up 4 bases and J gave up 0 bases, with 16 bases separating them. CDR3 in amino acids: CASSYSPLVGSNQPQHF. The CDR3 DNA sequence: TGTGCCAGCAGTTACTCCCCTCTCGTCGGTAGCAATCAGCCCCAGCATTTT.

The rearrangement uses TRBV29-1 and TRBJ2-1, with no clear D. V lost 4 bases to trimming and J lost 8 bases, with 3 bases between them. Germline loops: CDR1 SQVTM, CDR2 ANQGSEA. This CDR3 is built from 9 residues. This CDR3 reads CSVVHEQFF. DNA of the CDR3: TGCAGCGTTGTCCATGAGCAGTTCTTC.

There are many counts of this clonotype. The chain combines TRBV29-1 with TRBJ1-5; 7 positions match TRBD1. This CDR3 spans 13 amino acids. Germline V gives CDR1 SQVTM, CDR2 ANQGSEA. The ends lost 5 bases at V and 4 bases at J; junction bases unmatched: 5. The CDR3 protein is CSVRQGENQPQHF. CDR3 sequence (DNA): TGCAGCGTTCGACAGGGAGAGAATCAGCCCCAGCATTTT.

This clonotype was seen a few times. The J gene is TRBJ2-3, the V gene TRBV12-3 or TRBV12-4; TRBD2 might be the D (6 bases). This CDR3 region has 16 residues. V gave up 3 bases and J gave up 6 bases, with 19 bases separating them. In nucleotides, the CDR3 is TGTGCCAGCAGTTTCTCGTTTAGCGGTCTCAAGGATACGCAGTATTTT. Protein product: CASSFSFSGLKDTQYF.

This sequence joins TRBV7-8 and TRBJ2-2; either TRBD1 or TRBD2 may fit D (5 bases each). The germline V and J ends were trimmed by 7 bases and 0 bases, with 15 bases remaining between them. Germline-derived CDR1 and CDR2 are SGHVS and FQNEAQ. The CDR3 runs to 16 residues. Here the CDR3 reads CASTNPGTANTGELFF. The CDR3 coding sequence is TGTGCCAGCACCAACCCCGGGACCGCGAACACCGGGGAGCTGTTTTTT.

J is TRBJ1-1 and V is TRBV12-3 or TRBV12-4, with D possibly matching TRBD1 (6 bases). The CDR3 extends over 13 amino acids. The germline V and J ends were trimmed by 7 bases and 4 bases, with 13 bases remaining between them. The DNA for the CDR3 is TGTGCCAGCATATTTGGGGGCATCACTGAAGCTTTCTTT. Encoded protein: CASIFGGITEAFF.

The genes are TRBV18 and TRBJ1-2; unclear D gene. The CDR3 has 15 amino acids. Germline assignment: CDR1 KGHSH and CDR2 LQKENI. Trimming stripped 8 bases from V and 1 base from J, with 17 bases between. The CDR3 protein is CASAPGARFNYGYTF. The DNA for the CDR3 is TGTGCCAGCGCCCCGGGAGCAAGGTTTAACTATGGCTACACCTTC.

The rearrangement links TRBV7-3 to TRBJ2-5, with a tentative D call TRBD2 (6 bases). The germline CDR1 and CDR2 sequences are SGHTA and FQGTGA. The CDR3 runs 14 residues. Trimming removed 4 bases from V and 1 base from J, with 10 bases in between. CDR3 sequence (DNA): TGTGCCAGCAGCTCGACTAGTTCCCAAGAGACCCAGTACTTC. It specifies CASSSTSSQETQYF.

The V and J genes are TRBV7-2 and TRBJ1-3; the D gene is possibly TRBD1 (5 bases). Germline V gene data show CDR1 as SGHTA and CDR2 as FQGNSA. Trimming removed 5 bases at V and 8 bases at J, with 10 bases between. This CDR3 comprises 12 residues. In nucleotides, the CDR3 is TGTGCCAGCAGCGGAACAGGAGACACCATATATTTT. This translates into CASSGTGDTIYF. Filled out from reference TRBV7-2 and TRBJ1-3, the complete variable domain reads GAGVSQSPSNKVTEKGKDVELRCDPISGHTALYWYRQSLGQGLEFLIYFQGNSAPDKSGLPSDRFSAERTGGSVSTLTIQRTQQEDSAVYLCASSGTGDTIYFGEGSWLTVV.